This T cell receptor beta chain was found in a study of T cells in Graves' hyperthyroidism and ophthalmopathy. Study-wide results and limits: A model of 13 V-J pairs discriminated ophthalmopathy from stable hyperthyroidism.

TCR beta CDR3 regions were amplified from RNA transcripts. The primer set for the first-round RT-PCR of the TCR CDR3 was HTBI. TCRdb re-derived calls from the multiplex PCR reads in MiXCR, one entry per CDR3 protein. Among a few hundred thousand distinct CDR3 sequences listed, more than 15% were seen once. The authors took PBMCs from roughly 9.5 ml fresh peripheral blood. From germline, CDR1 is SGHVS and CDR2 FQNEAQ. The CDR3 loop spans 19 amino acids. J lost 1 base, V lost 1 base, and 8 bases had no gene match. On this clonotype itself: Its antigen remains unidentified. A read error may explain this, as a much larger clone is one base away.

Sequenced: blood. The chain is built from TRBV7-8 and TRBJ2-1; 12 bases are shared with TRBD1. This receptor was obtained from a woman aged 25 to 39 with Graves' hyperthyroidism. CDR3 bases: TGTGCCAGCAGCTTAGGGGGGACAGGGGGCCTGGGGTCCTACAATGAGCAGTTCTTC. Its translation: CASSLGGTGGLGSYNEQFF.